The 29 T cell receptor beta chains below were found in one sample sequenced in a study of neurological immune-mediated disorders (dated by TCRdb to about 2019). Libraries were constructed by 5' RACE. Data came from an Illumina HiSeq 2500. TCRdb reran the public reads through fastp at Q25 and MiXCR, keeping productive beta chains. Here each entry gathers all rows of one CDR3 protein and keeps the most common genes and DNA. The sample data list 95,000 to 110,000 distinct CDR3 sequences, and 10% to 13% of these were observed just once. The ten largest account for around 3.1% of the sample. The sample's time point label is to be understood as: longitudinal time-point 3. Sequencing was done on a sample of PBMCs. The receptor set was obtained from a female donor with HTLV-1-associated myelopathy (HAM/TSP).

This clonotype was seen at least ten times. Here the CDR3 reads CASNIGNTGYEQYF. The CDR3 region has the DNA TGTGCCAGCAATATAGGCAACACCGGGTACGAGCAGTACTTC. The V call is TRBV7-9, the J call TRBJ2-7; D remains ambiguous. This CDR3 is 14 amino acids long. Germline lookup yields CDR1 SEHNR and CDR2 FQNEAQ (reference sequence). The V end lost 7 bases, the J end lost 4 bases, and 17 bases lay between the germline ends.

This chain joins TRBV5-5 and TRBJ2-3; the match to TRBD1 covers 7 bases. V lost 3 bases and J lost 2; bases outside the gene matches: 3. The germline V gene has CDR1 SGHKS and CDR2 YYEKEE (reference sequence). The CDR3 covers 14 residues. CDR3: CASSYDRVTDTQYF. The CDR3 nucleotides are TGTGCCAGCAGCTACGACAGGGTCACAGATACGCAGTATTTT.

This clonotype came up a few times. This rearrangement joins TRBV30 to TRBJ2-7, with D perhaps given as TRBD1 or TRBD2 (5 bases each). The CDR3 has 15 amino acids. Between the trimmed V and J ends, which lost 5 bases and 1 base, there was a span of 18 bases. CDR1 and CDR2 (germline): GTSNPN, SVGIG (reference sequence). The CDR3 region has the DNA TGTGCCTGGGCGACCCCGTGGGACGGATCCTACGAGCAGTACTTC. This codes for CAWATPWDGSYEQYF. The full variable domain, rest sourced from reference TRBV30 and TRBJ2-7, is SQTIHQWPATLVQPVGSPLSLECTVEGTSNPNLYWYRQAAGRGLQLLFYSVGIGQISSEVPQNLSASRPQDRQFILSSKKLLLSDSGFYLCAWATPWDGSYEQYFGPGTRLTVT.

This clonotype was found many times. The gene calls are TRBV5-1 and TRBJ2-6; D is unresolved. The germline V gene encodes CDR1 SGHRS and CDR2 YFSETQ. V lost 0 bases and J 0 bases, leaving 7 bases between the germline ends. The CDR3 runs to 16 residues. CDR3 region: CASSLERGSGANVLTF. CDR3 coding DNA: TGCGCCAGCAGCTTGGAGAGAGGCTCTGGGGCCAACGTCCTGACTTTC.

The chain has TRBV6-5 and TRBJ2-7; D is possibly TRBD2 (6 bases). Looked up from germline, CDR1 is MNHEY and CDR2 is SVGAGI. V lost 4 bases to trimming and J lost 5 bases, with 18 bases between them. CDR3 length: 15 residues. DNA for the CDR3: TGTGCCAGCAGTTCCCCGTGGGACTTGAGGAACGAGCAGTACTTC. This encodes CASSSPWDLRNEQYF.

This clonotype was found many times. This chain uses TRBV5-1 with TRBJ2-7, with 13 bases identical to TRBD2. Trimming at V came to 5 bases and at J to 3 bases, leaving 5 bases not matched to a gene. The CDR3 consists of 15 residues. CDR1 and CDR2 (germline): SGHRS, YFSETQ. Here the CDR3 DNA reads TGCGCCAGCAGACCAGGGACTAGCGGGGTCTACGAGCAGTACTTC. Residues: CASRPGTSGVYEQYF.

This clonotype was counted many times. The chain uses TRBV20-1 and TRBJ2-1; D not certain. The CDR3 sequence is 10 residues long. Germline V CDR1 and CDR2: DFQATT, SNEGSKA (reference sequence). The V end was cut by 6 bases, the J end by 7 bases, with 7 bases between. The CDR3 region has the DNA TGCAGTGCGAGGCCGAATGAGCAGTTCTTC. It is translated as CSARPNEQFF.

J is TRBJ2-7 and V is TRBV7-9; D is unresolved. CDR1 and CDR2 (germline): SEHNR, FQNEAQ (reference sequence). The CDR3 contains 16 residues. Trimming pared 1 base from V and 3 bases from J, leaving 16 bases between. CDR3 amino acids: CASSLDTYPQDYEQYF. The CDR3 nucleotides are TGTGCCAGCAGCTTAGACACATACCCCCAGGACTACGAGCAGTACTTC. The full variable domain, in which reference TRBV7-9 and TRBJ2-7 provide the parts outside the CDR3, is DTGVSQNPRHKITKRGQNVTFRCDPISEHNRLYWYRQTLGQGPEFLTYFQNEAQLEKSRLLSDRFSAERPKGSFSTLEIQRTEQGDSAMYLCASSLDTYPQDYEQYFGPGTRLTVT.

At least ten counts were recorded for this clonotype. The rearrangement links TRBV3-1 to TRBJ1-5, with no clear D. Trimming cost V 4 bases and J 9 bases, with 22 bases left between them. The germline V gene encodes CDR1 LGHDT and CDR2 YNNKEL (reference sequence). This CDR3 comprises 16 residues. The CDR3 reads CASSPSGSTRQRPQHF. In DNA form, the CDR3 reads TGTGCCAGCAGCCCAAGTGGATCGACTCGGCAGAGGCCCCAGCATTTT.

This clonotype showed up many times. This chain uses TRBV7-2 with TRBJ1-1; tentatively, D is TRBD1 (5 bases). Germline loops: CDR1 SGHTA, CDR2 FQGNSA. This CDR3 region has 14 residues. Trimming pared 3 bases from V and 0 bases from J, leaving 8 bases between. CDR3 bases: TGTGCCAGCAGCTTCGGGGGAATGAACACTGAAGCTTTCTTT. It encodes CASSFGGMNTEAFF.

Ten or more counts support this clonotype. This rearrangement joins TRBV21-1 to TRBJ2-4; the table's TRBD2 call for D was not verified on the DNA. TRBV21-1 constitutes a pseudogene. The CDR3 is made up of 12 amino acids. The CDR3 reads CASSKTEPPLDF. In nucleotides, the CDR3 is TGTGCCAGCAGCAAAACCGAGCCTCCCTTGGACTTC.

This clonotype appeared many times. The chain is built from TRBV2 and TRBJ2-5, with a tentative D call TRBD1 (5 bases). Trimming removed 4 bases from V and 5 bases from J, with 11 bases in between. This CDR3 has 13 residues. CDR1 SNHLY and CDR2 FYNNEI come from the germline V gene. DNA for the CDR3: TGTGCCAGCAGTGGGACACGGAAGGAGACCCAGTACTTC. Protein: CASSGTRKETQYF.

Turning to this clonotype: A read error may explain this, as a much larger clone is one base away. The V gene is TRBV20-1, the J gene TRBJ2-3; the match to TRBD2 covers 7 bases. Germline loops: CDR1 DFQATT, CDR2 SNEGSKA (reference sequence). The length of the CDR3 is 14 residues. CDR3 in amino acids: CSAHGAGEAETQYF. CDR3 coding DNA: TGCAGTGCCCACGGGGCGGGGGAGGCAGAAACGCAGTATTTT.

This clonotype was picked up many times. The chain has TRBV5-6 and TRBJ2-1, with TRBD2 matching 9 bases. The CDR3 sequence is 15 residues long. V shed 0 bases and J 3 bases; nucleotides not matched to a gene: 1. Germline lookup yields CDR1 SGHDT and CDR2 YYEEEE. In DNA form, the CDR3 reads TGTGCCAGCAGCTTGGATAGCGGGGGCTACAATGAGCAGTTCTTC. Translation: CASSLDSGGYNEQFF.

This clonotype was detected many times. V is TRBV20-1 and J is TRBJ2-1; 10 bases map to TRBD2. Germline CDR1 and CDR2: DFQATT and SNEGSKA (reference sequence). The CDR3 loop spans 16 amino acids. CDR3 sequence (DNA): TGCAGCGCCAGGGGCGGCCTAGCGGGGGACTACAATGAGCAGTTCTTC. Its protein product is CSARGGLAGDYNEQFF.

Many counts were recorded for this clonotype. The chain couples TRBV7-9 to TRBJ2-1, with 7 bases aligning to TRBD1. Germline trimming cut 5 bases from V and 6 bases from J; bases unmatched to any gene: 10. The CDR3 has 15 residues. From germline, CDR1 is SEHNR and CDR2 FQNEAQ (reference sequence). DNA of the CDR3: TGTGCCAGCAGCCAGGGGGACAACCGGGGCAATGAGCAGTTCTTC. Translated, it gives CASSQGDNRGNEQFF.

This clonotype has ten or more counts. The chain couples TRBV10-2 to TRBJ2-3; D tentatively reads TRBD1 or TRBD2 (6 bases each). CDR1 WSHSY and CDR2 SAAADI come from the germline V gene. The CDR3 extends over 19 amino acids. Trimming removed 6 bases from V and 0 bases from J, with 25 bases in between. The CDR3 sequence is CASSATQYRGPLSTDTQYF. The CDR3 DNA reads as TGCGCCAGCAGCGCCACCCAATACCGGGGGCCGCTTAGCACAGATACGCAGTATTTT.

This clonotype occurred many times. The chain combines TRBV5-1 with TRBJ2-2; D is uncertain. This CDR3 has 14 amino acids. Germline V gene data show CDR1 as SGHRS and CDR2 as YFSETQ. Deletions cut 5 bases from V and 0 bases from J, with 8 bases between. CDR3 sequence (DNA): TGCGCCAGCAGAGTAACAACGAACACCGGGGAGCTGTTTTTT. It translates to CASRVTTNTGELFF.

This clonotype showed up many times. A junction boundary mismatches the germline segment, possibly from a read error. This chain uses TRBV5-1 with TRBJ1-1; a possible D gene is TRBD1 (6 bases). This CDR3 contains 14 residues. Per the germline V gene, CDR1 is SGHRS and CDR2 is YFSETQ. The CDR3 region has the DNA TGCGCCAGCAGCTTGACAGGGAGGAACGCTGAAGCTTTCTTT. It encodes CASSLTGRNAEAFF.

Ten or more counts support this clonotype. CDR3: CASSLGANPYGYTF. CDR3 sequence (DNA): TGTGCCAGCAGCTTAGGAGCGAACCCCTATGGCTACACCTTC. The V gene is TRBV7-8, the J gene TRBJ1-2, with unresolved D. This CDR3 is built from 14 residues. V was cut by 1 base and J by 4 bases, with 10 bases left in between. Per the germline V gene, CDR1 is SGHVS and CDR2 is FQNEAQ.

This clonotype was found many times. The rearrangement joins TRBV4-2 to TRBJ2-5; D call uncertain. The CDR3 runs to 13 residues. Trimming shortened V by 0 bases and J by 5 bases, and 7 bases separated the two germline ends. Germline V gene lookup returns CDR1 LGHNA and CDR2 YNFKEQ. In nucleotides, the CDR3 is TGTGCCAGCAGCCAAGATCCTATGGAGACCCAGTACTTC. Translated, it gives CASSQDPMETQYF.

This clonotype was seen ten or more times. The chain recombines TRBV20-1 with TRBJ2-5, with 9 bases identical to TRBD2. Germline V lookup: CDR1 DFQATT, CDR2 SNEGSKA (reference sequence). This CDR3 region has 16 residues. The trim removed 6 bases at V and 5 bases at J, leaving 16 bases unmatched. CDR3 DNA: TGCAGTGCCCCCGGTGGCCTAGCGGGGAGGCCCGAGACCCAGTACTTC. It yields the protein CSAPGGLAGRPETQYF.

The V call is TRBV6-5, the J call TRBJ2-1; D might be TRBD2 (5 bases). The V gene's germline CDR1 is MNHEY and CDR2 SVGAGI. Trimming took off 6 bases at V and 1 base at J, with 13 bases between the two ends. The CDR3 covers 15 residues. The CDR3 loop is CASRASWTSYNEQFF. CDR3 DNA sequence: TGTGCCAGCAGGGCTAGCTGGACGTCCTACAATGAGCAGTTCTTC.

This clonotype was recorded at least ten times. The chain is built from TRBV5-1 and TRBJ2-1; 8 bases match TRBD2. The CDR3 is made up of 15 amino acids. The germline gives CDR1 SGHRS, CDR2 YFSETQ. The ends lost 2 bases at V and 3 bases at J; junction bases unmatched: 4. CDR3 region: CASSLLAGSYNEQFF. The CDR3 DNA sequence: TGCGCCAGCAGCTTATTAGCGGGGAGCTACAATGAGCAGTTCTTC.

This clonotype was recorded at least ten times. CDR3 region: CASSHGVKGLDSPLHF. CDR3 bases: TGTGCCAGCAGCCACGGCGTAAAAGGGTTGGATTCACCCCTCCACTTT. The V and J genes are TRBV14 and TRBJ1-6; no clear D gene. Germline lookup yields CDR1 SGHDN and CDR2 FVKESK. This CDR3 is built from 16 residues. V lost 3 bases and J 8 bases, leaving 17 bases between the germline ends.

This chain joins TRBV20-1 and TRBJ2-1, with 15 bases aligning to TRBD2. V lost 5 bases, J lost 5 bases, and 4 bases stayed unmatched. The CDR3 sequence is 15 residues long. Germline V lookup: CDR1 DFQATT, CDR2 SNEGSKA (reference sequence). This CDR3 is CSAPRTSGGDNEQFF. The CDR3 DNA reads as TGCAGTGCTCCCAGGACTAGCGGGGGGGACAATGAGCAGTTCTTC.

There are many counts of this clonotype. The V and J genes are TRBV12-3 or TRBV12-4 and TRBJ2-1; TRBD2 matches at 7 bases. This CDR3 region has 14 residues. The junction had 7 bases not matched to a gene; V was cut back by 5 bases and J by 6 bases. The DNA for the CDR3 is TGTGCCAGCAGTCGAGGGAGGGGTAGCAATGAGCAGTTCTTC. Residues: CASSRGRGSNEQFF.

This clonotype has ten or more counts. V usage is TRBV28 and J usage is TRBJ2-2; 7 nucleotides align to TRBD1. Germline loops: CDR1 MDHEN, CDR2 SYDVKM. The junction had 7 bases not matched to a gene; V was cut back by 6 bases and J by 6 bases. The CDR3 extends over 14 amino acids. The CDR3 bases are TGTGCCAGCAGCCTGGGGCAGGGGGCCGGGGAGCTGTTTTTT. This sequence encodes CASSLGQGAGELFF.

This clonotype was recorded at least ten times. The chain is built from TRBV4-1 and TRBJ2-7, with D maybe TRBD2 (6 bases). This CDR3 comprises 15 residues. Trimming stripped 1 base from V and 5 bases from J, with 15 bases between. Germline V gene lookup returns CDR1 MGHRA and CDR2 YSYEKL. Written as DNA, the CDR3 is TGCGCCAGCAGCCAAGTCGGAGGGAGTTTGAACGAGCAGTACTTC. This sequence encodes CASSQVGGSLNEQYF.